The 16 T cell receptor beta chains reported below all come from one sample, sequenced in a study of shared clonotypes between healthy human individuals. The naive CD8 subset, CD45RO-negative cells positively selected for CCR7, excluded terminally differentiated effector memory CD45RA+ cells. Assay: immunoSEQ multiplex PCR; the TCRdb copy retains only in-frame clones and omits some. This table holds over 2,000,000 clones, around 93% found once. Sequencing was performed on naive CD8+ T cells from PBMCs. Receptor source: a man between 18 and 29 years old in good health. Some clones in this sample may be carry-over from other donors' samples.

The rearrangement joins TRBV29-1 to TRBJ2-5; TRBD2 matches 7 bases. Trimming at V came to 0 bases and at J to 2 bases, leaving 18 bases not matched to a gene. CDR1 is SQVTM and CDR2 is ANQGSEA in the germline V gene. This CDR3 is 19 amino acids long. In DNA, the CDR3 is TGCAGCGTTGAAGATCCCTTTGTCCTGGCGGGAGCCCAACAAGAGACCCAGTACTTC. Protein sequence: CSVEDPFVLAGAQQETQYF. Full variable domain (rest looked up from reference TRBV29-1 and TRBJ2-5): SAVISQKPSRDICQRGTSLTIQCQVDSQVTMMFWYRQQPGQSLTLIATANQGSEATYESGFVIDKFPISRPNLTFSTLTVSNMSPEDSSIYLCSVEDPFVLAGAQQETQYFGPGTRLLVL.

Comments on this clone: The same CDR3 can be traced to other DNA sequences in this sample. V and J are TRBV19 and TRBJ2-5; D gene unclear. CDR1 and CDR2 from the germline V gene are LNHDA and SQIVND (reference sequence). V was pared by 0 bases and J by 3 bases, with 5 bases between. This CDR3 is built from 13 residues. The CDR3 sequence is CASSIDLEETQYF. In DNA, the CDR3 is TGTGCCAGTAGTATAGATCTGGAAGAGACCCAGTACTTC.

The chain combines TRBV27 with TRBJ2-7; D gene ambiguous. V lost 3 bases and J lost 4, with 10 bases in between. The germline V gene has CDR1 MNHEY and CDR2 SMNVEV (reference sequence). The CDR3 length is 13 residues. The CDR3 DNA sequence: TGTGCCAGCAGTTTTAATGGGGTATACGAGCAGTACTTC. Amino acids: CASSFNGVYEQYF.

On this clone itself: Other DNA sequences of this sample code for an identical CDR3. Written as DNA, the CDR3 is TGCGCCAGCAGCCCAGGGCTTTCCGGGGAGCTGTTTTTT. Translation gives CASSPGLSGELFF. This chain uses TRBV4-3 with TRBJ2-2; perhaps TRBD1 as D (5 bases). The CDR3 sequence is 13 residues long. Germline CDR1 is LGHNA and CDR2 is YSLEER. V shed 4 bases and J shed 6 bases, with 9 bases lying between them.

In the case of this clone: Other DNA sequences in this sample translate to the same CDR3. The CDR3 DNA follows: TGTGCCAGCAGTGAGAGGGGCCCTGGAAACACCATATATTTT. This gives the protein CASSERGPGNTIYF. This chain uses TRBV2 with TRBJ1-3; weak D call: TRBD1 (5 bases). Trimming stripped 3 bases from V and 2 bases from J, with 8 bases between. Germline CDR1 is SNHLY and CDR2 is FYNNEI. There are 14 residues in the CDR3.

The chain has TRBV30 and TRBJ1-4; D gene unclear. V was trimmed by 0 bases and J by 8 bases, leaving 7 bases between them. CDR3 size: 12 residues. Germline CDR1 and CDR2: GTSNPN and SVGIG (reference sequence). The CDR3 DNA is TGTGCCTGGAGTGTAGGGAGAGAAAAACTGTTTTTT. Protein: CAWSVGREKLFF.

This sequence joins TRBV25-1 and TRBJ1-1, with TRBD1 identical over 7 bases. There are 14 residues in the CDR3. After removal of 8 bases from V and 3 bases from J, the junction contained 9 bases not matched to a gene. Germline-derived CDR1 and CDR2 are MGHDK and SYGVNS. This chain's CDR3 is CASSGGPTHTEAFF. The CDR3 DNA follows: TGTGCCAGCTCAGGGGGGCCCACACACACTGAAGCTTTCTTT.

The V call is TRBV7-2, the J call TRBJ2-3; 12 positions match TRBD2. The CDR3 covers 16 residues. Trimming cost V 5 bases and J 5 bases; bases outside gene matches: 8. CDR1 SGHTA and CDR2 FQGNSA come from the germline V gene. The chain's CDR3 is CASSRLAGGPEDTQYF. In DNA, the CDR3 is TGTGCCAGCAGCCGTCTAGCGGGAGGGCCGGAAGATACGCAGTATTTT.

V and J are TRBV12-5 and TRBJ2-1, with a weak D call TRBD2 (6 bases). V was shortened by 0 bases and J by 0 bases, with 12 bases between the two germline ends. The CDR3 covers 17 residues. The germline gives CDR1 LGHNT, CDR2 FRNRAP. DNA of the CDR3: TGTGCTAGTGGTTTGGTACGGGGGTCCGGCTCCTACAATGAGCAGTTCTTC. This codes for CASGLVRGSGSYNEQFF.

In DNA form, the CDR3 reads TGTGCCAGCAGCTTAGACACTCCCTACGAGCAGTACTTC. It encodes CASSLDTPYEQYF. The chain recombines TRBV7-9 with TRBJ2-7; D remains ambiguous. Trimming took 1 base from V and 2 from J, leaving 6 bases between them. There are 13 residues in the CDR3. Germline lookup yields CDR1 SEHNR and CDR2 FQNEAQ (reference sequence).

This chain links TRBV7-2 with TRBJ2-7, with D maybe TRBD1 (6 bases). Trimming took off 5 bases at V and 9 bases at J, with 23 bases between the two ends. Germline loops: CDR1 SGHTA, CDR2 FQGNSA. The CDR3 length is 15 residues. For the CDR3, the DNA is TGTGCCAGCAGCCTCCTAACCGGGACAACGGAAGCGCAGTACTTC. It encodes CASSLLTGTTEAQYF.

The V gene is TRBV6-5, the J gene TRBJ2-1; D remains unclear. CDR1 and CDR2 from the germline V gene are MNHEY and SVGAGI. This CDR3 is built from 14 residues. With 8 bases removed from V and 4 bases from J, the gap between germline ends came to 15 bases. CDR3 loop: CASGDKSEYNEQFF. CDR3 sequence (DNA): TGTGCCAGCGGCGACAAGTCCGAGTACAATGAGCAGTTCTTC.

The chain is built from TRBV29-1 and TRBJ2-5; D perhaps matches TRBD1 (6 bases). The J call may be wrong; the DNA end is better matched by TRBJ2-7. The CDR3 runs to 13 residues. From germline, CDR1 is SQVTM and CDR2 ANQGSEA. CDR3 residues: CSLVRGLVGEQYF. CDR3 nucleotides: TGCAGCCTTGTCAGGGGATTGGTGGGCGAGCAGTACTTC.

This clone was seen a single time. This chain's CDR3 is CASSQATTLHRGSSEQYF. The DNA of the CDR3 is TGCGCCAGCAGCCAAGCCACCACCTTACACCGCGGTTCTAGCGAGCAGTACTTC. The chain joins TRBV4-1 to TRBJ2-7; D is uncertain. Trimming took off 1 base at V and 6 bases at J, with 25 bases between the two ends. The CDR3 loop spans 18 amino acids. In germline, CDR1 is MGHRA, CDR2 YSYEKL.

The chain carries TRBV29-1 and TRBJ2-2, with no clear D. V was trimmed by 4 bases and J by 1 base, leaving 4 bases between them. Looked up from germline, CDR1 is SQVTM and CDR2 is ANQGSEA. The CDR3 consists of 12 residues. The CDR3 sequence is CSVARNTGELFF. The CDR3 region has the DNA TGCAGCGTTGCGAGGAACACCGGGGAGCTGTTTTTT.

With regard to this clone: The identical CDR3 is also encoded by other nucleotide sequences in the sample. The genes are TRBV4-1 and TRBJ2-7; D may match TRBD1 or TRBD2 (5 bases each). From germline, CDR1 is MGHRA and CDR2 YSYEKL. Trimming pared 3 bases from V and 2 bases from J, leaving 17 bases between. The CDR3 consists of 16 residues. The CDR3 DNA follows: TGCGCCAGCAGCCAGGCCTCCGGGACGGGCACCTACGAGCAGTACTTC. This translates into CASSQASGTGTYEQYF.